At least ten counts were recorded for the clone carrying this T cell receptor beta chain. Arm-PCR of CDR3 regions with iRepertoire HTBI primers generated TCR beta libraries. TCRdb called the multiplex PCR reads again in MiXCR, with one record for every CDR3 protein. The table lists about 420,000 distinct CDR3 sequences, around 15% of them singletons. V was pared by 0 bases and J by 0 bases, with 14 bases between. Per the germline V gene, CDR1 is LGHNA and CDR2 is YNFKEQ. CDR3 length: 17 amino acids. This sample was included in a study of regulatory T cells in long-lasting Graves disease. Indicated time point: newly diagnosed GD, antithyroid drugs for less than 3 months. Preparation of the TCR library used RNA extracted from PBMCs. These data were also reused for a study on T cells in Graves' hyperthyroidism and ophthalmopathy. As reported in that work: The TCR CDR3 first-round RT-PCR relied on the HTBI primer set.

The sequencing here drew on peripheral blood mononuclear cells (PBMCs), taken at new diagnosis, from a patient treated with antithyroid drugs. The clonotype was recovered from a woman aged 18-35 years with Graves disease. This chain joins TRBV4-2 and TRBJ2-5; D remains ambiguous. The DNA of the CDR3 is TGTGCCAGCAGCCAAGAAGGCCAGCCAGGTTACCAAGAGACCCAGTACTTC. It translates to CASSQEGQPGYQETQYF.